What follows are 13 T cell receptor beta chains derived from one specimen sequenced in a study of patients and donors after allogeneic stem cell transplantation. TCRdb re-analysed the RT-PCR reads in MiXCR, keeping a single row per CDR3 protein. The profile covers 20,000 or so distinct CDR3 sequences, with 4.9% appearing a single time and around 42% taken by the ten largest. What was sequenced was blood, either unsorted or a sorted T cell fraction (not recorded which). The receptors originated from a human donor who was either an allogeneic HSCT recipient or a stem cell or donor lymphocyte infusion donor (not recorded which). It is not recorded whose cells these are; they may come from a transplant donor.

The chain employs TRBV12-5 and TRBJ2-3; 13 bases agree with TRBD2. V dropped 1 base and J dropped 5; count of bases not matched to a gene: 6. CDR3 size: 17 residues. CDR1 and CDR2 (germline): LGHNT, FRNRAP. CDR3 region: CASGLGTLAGGVDTQYF. In DNA form, the CDR3 reads TGTGCTAGTGGTTTGGGAACACTAGCGGGGGGGGTAGATACGCAGTATTTT.

This clonotype was seen a few times. One end of the junction is discordant with germline, which a read error may explain. The V and J genes are TRBV11-1 and TRBJ2-3; tentatively, D is TRBD1 (8 bases). From germline, CDR1 is SGHAT and CDR2 FQDESV (reference sequence). This CDR3 has 12 residues. CDR3 protein: CASSLTGGGLNF. CDR3 in DNA: TGTGCCAGCAGCTTAACAGGGGGGGGTTTGAATTTT.

Many counts were recorded for this clonotype. The rearrangement joins TRBV12-3 or TRBV12-4 to TRBJ1-1; 8 bases are a match to TRBD1. The CDR3 is made up of 15 amino acids. The J segment lost 2 bases and the V segment lost 6 bases, leaving 8 bases of the junction unmatched. CDR3 in amino acids: CASRAPDRANTEAFF. CDR3 nucleotide sequence: TGTGCCAGCAGAGCACCGGACAGGGCAAACACTGAAGCTTTCTTT.

This clonotype was seen ten or more times. This chain connects TRBV10-3 to TRBJ2-7; 8 positions match TRBD1. The CDR3 loop spans 16 amino acids. The J segment lost 0 bases and the V segment lost 6 bases, leaving 10 bases of the junction unmatched. Germline V gene lookup returns CDR1 ENHRY and CDR2 SYGVKD. The CDR3 loop is CAISPQGAISSYEQYF. CDR3 sequence (DNA): TGTGCCATCAGCCCCCAGGGGGCGATATCCTCCTACGAGCAGTACTTC.

The chain joins TRBV7-9 to TRBJ2-3; no firm D call. V dropped 6 bases and J dropped 1 base, with 8 bases sitting between them. Germline V gives CDR1 SEHNR, CDR2 FQNEAQ (reference sequence). This CDR3 has 13 residues. The CDR3 protein is CASRGVRTDTQYF. In DNA, the CDR3 is TGTGCCAGCAGAGGCGTCCGCACAGATACGCAGTATTTT.

This clonotype was seen at least ten times. V usage is TRBV7-8 and J usage is TRBJ2-5; D not certain. Deletions cut 5 bases from V and 1 base from J, with 11 bases between. The germline gives CDR1 SGHVS, CDR2 FQNEAQ. There are 14 residues in the CDR3. The CDR3 is CASSPRTVQETQYF. As DNA, the CDR3 is TGTGCCAGCAGCCCACGGACGGTCCAAGAGACCCAGTACTTC. The variable domain in full, with the rest retrieved from reference TRBV7-8 and TRBJ2-5, is GAGVSQSPRYKVAKRGQDVALRCDPISGHVSLFWYQQALGQGPEFLTYFQNEAQLDKSGLPSDRFFAERPEGSVSTLKIQRTQQEDSAVYLCASSPRTVQETQYFGPGTRLLVL.

This clonotype came up a few times. The chain couples TRBV5-1 to TRBJ1-6; 9 bases match TRBD1. The CDR3 totals 14 residues. V dropped 7 bases and J dropped 9; count of bases not matched to a gene: 8. CDR1 is SGHRS, CDR2 YFSETQ, per germline. CDR3 bases: TGCGCCAGCGGAAACAGGGGGCATAGTTCACCCCTCCACTTT. Encoded protein: CASGNRGHSSPLHF.

By frequency in the sample, this clonotype is medium-sized. The gene calls are TRBV20-1 and TRBJ2-3, with D possibly being TRBD2 (6 bases). Trimming stripped 3 bases from V and 3 bases from J, with 16 bases between. This CDR3 has 15 amino acids. Per the germline V gene, CDR1 is DFQATT and CDR2 is SNEGSKA (reference sequence). The CDR3 region is CSARGLLAVTDTQYF. CDR3 coding DNA: TGCAGTGCTAGGGGTTTATTAGCGGTTACAGATACGCAGTATTTT.

This clonotype was found many times. The chain couples TRBV6-5 to TRBJ1-5, with 9 bases that match TRBD1. Germline V gene sequence: CDR1 MNHEY, CDR2 SVGAGI. The CDR3 has 15 amino acids. The V segment lost 2 bases and the J segment 3 bases; nucleotides outside the gene matches: 2. This chain's CDR3 is CASSYGTGPNQPQHF. In nucleotides, the CDR3 is TGTGCCAGCAGTTACGGGACAGGGCCCAATCAGCCCCAGCATTTT.

This chain joins TRBV6-1 and TRBJ2-7, with 7 bases matching TRBD1. The trim removed 8 bases at V and 7 bases at J, leaving 11 bases unmatched. The CDR3 loop spans 13 amino acids. Germline-derived CDR1 and CDR2 are MNHNS and SASEGT. CDR3 sequence: CASVETGVREQYF. DNA of the CDR3: TGTGCCAGCGTGGAAACAGGGGTAAGGGAGCAGTACTTC.

This clonotype was picked up many times. The chain joins TRBV5-5 to TRBJ2-3, with a tentative D call TRBD2 (5 bases). The CDR3 has 12 amino acids. CDR1 and CDR2 from the germline V gene are SGHKS and YYEKEE (reference sequence). Deletions cut 5 bases from V and 3 bases from J, with 7 bases between. The CDR3 reads CASSSETDTQYF. As DNA, the CDR3 is TGTGCCAGCAGTAGCGAGACAGATACGCAGTATTTT.

CDR3 protein: CASSQKTGDTEAFF. The CDR3 nucleotides read TGTGCCAGCAGCCAGAAGACAGGGGACACTGAAGCTTTCTTT. The chain carries TRBV5-4 and TRBJ1-1, with 8 nucleotides matching TRBD1. This CDR3 is built from 14 residues. CDR1 and CDR2 (germline): SGHNT, YYREEE (reference sequence). Losses at the gene ends were 4 bases for V and 3 bases for J; bases not matched to a gene: 5.

The V gene is TRBV27, the J gene TRBJ2-7; 7 positions match TRBD2. Germline-derived CDR1 and CDR2 are MNHEY and SMNVEV (reference sequence). Unmatched junction bases numbered 7, after V lost 5 bases and J lost 3 bases. The CDR3 length is 14 residues. The CDR3 region is CASSTNRGDYEQYF. The CDR3, as DNA: TGTGCCAGCAGTACTAACCGGGGGGACTACGAGCAGTACTTC.